The T cell receptor (beta chain) described here comes from a study of shared clonotypes between healthy human individuals. On the study more broadly: Two female and three male donors aged 18 to 49 were enrolled. Findings of the study overall: Only blood was sampled; tissue repertoires likely differ.

The CDR3 runs to 13 residues. Germline-derived CDR1 and CDR2 are LNHDA and SQIVND (reference sequence). V lost 4 bases and J 7 bases, leaving 11 bases between the germline ends. Measured with immunoSEQ multiplex PCR; TCRdb has only the in-frame clones, and not every one. The profile shows some 2,500,000 clones, roughly 93% of them singletons. A word on this clone: The antigen remains unidentified.

This TCR derives from a man between 18 and 29 years old in good health. Some clones in this sample may be carry-over from other donors' samples. The rearrangement joins TRBV19 to TRBJ2-1; TRBD1 is a possible D gene (6 bases). The sequencing input was naive CD4+ T cells from PBMCs. Regarding subset: CD45RA+ positively selected. CDR3 DNA sequence: TGTGCCAGTAGTAAACAGGGTTTGAATGAGCAGTTCTTC. Its protein product is CASSKQGLNEQFF.